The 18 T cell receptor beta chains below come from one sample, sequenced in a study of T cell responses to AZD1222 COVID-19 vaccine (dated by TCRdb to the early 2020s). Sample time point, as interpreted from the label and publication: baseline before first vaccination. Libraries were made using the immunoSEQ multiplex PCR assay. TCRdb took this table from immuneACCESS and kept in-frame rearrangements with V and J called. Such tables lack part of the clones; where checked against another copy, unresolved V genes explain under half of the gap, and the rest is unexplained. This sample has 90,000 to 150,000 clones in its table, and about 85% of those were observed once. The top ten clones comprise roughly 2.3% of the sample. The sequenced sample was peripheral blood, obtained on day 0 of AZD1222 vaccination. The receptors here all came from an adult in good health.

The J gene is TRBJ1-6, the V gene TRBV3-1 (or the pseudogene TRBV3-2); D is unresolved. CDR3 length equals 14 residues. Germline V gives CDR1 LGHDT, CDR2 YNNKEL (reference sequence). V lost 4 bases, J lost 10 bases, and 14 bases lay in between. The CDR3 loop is CASSPTKGGSPLHF. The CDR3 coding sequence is TGTGCCAGCAGCCCAACCAAGGGCGGATCACCCCTCCACTTT.

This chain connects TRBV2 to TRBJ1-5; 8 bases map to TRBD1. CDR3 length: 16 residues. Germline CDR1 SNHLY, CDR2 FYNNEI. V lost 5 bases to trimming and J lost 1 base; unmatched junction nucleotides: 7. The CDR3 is CASSRQGFGSNQPQHF. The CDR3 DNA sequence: TGTGCCAGCAGTAGACAGGGGTTTGGGAGCAATCAGCCCCAGCATTTT. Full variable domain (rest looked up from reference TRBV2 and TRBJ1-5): EPEVTQTPSHQVTQMGQEVILRCVPISNHLYFYWYRQILGQKVEFLVSFYNNEISEKSEIFDDQFSVERPDGSNFTLKIRSTKLEDSAMYFCASSRQGFGSNQPQHFGDGTRLSIL.

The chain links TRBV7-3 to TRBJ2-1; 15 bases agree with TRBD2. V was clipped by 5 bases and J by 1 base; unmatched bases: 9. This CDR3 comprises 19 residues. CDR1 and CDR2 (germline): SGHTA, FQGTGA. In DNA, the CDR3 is TGTGCCAGCAGCCGTCCCGGGACTAGCGGGGGGCGGTCCTACAATGAGCAGTTCTTC. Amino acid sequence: CASSRPGTSGGRSYNEQFF.

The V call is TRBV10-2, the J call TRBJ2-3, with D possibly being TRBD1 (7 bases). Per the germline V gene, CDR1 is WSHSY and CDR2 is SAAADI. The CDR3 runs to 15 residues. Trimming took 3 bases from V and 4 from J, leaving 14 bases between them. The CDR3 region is CASSDHQGGPDTQYF. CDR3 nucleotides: TGCGCCAGCAGTGATCACCAGGGGGGCCCAGATACGCAGTATTTT.

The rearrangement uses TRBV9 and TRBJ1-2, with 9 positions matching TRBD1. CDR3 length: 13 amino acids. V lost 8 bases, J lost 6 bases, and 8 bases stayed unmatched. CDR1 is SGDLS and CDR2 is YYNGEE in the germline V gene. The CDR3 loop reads CASTRTGVNGYTF. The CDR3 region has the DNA TGTGCCAGTACCCGGACAGGGGTGAATGGCTACACCTTC.

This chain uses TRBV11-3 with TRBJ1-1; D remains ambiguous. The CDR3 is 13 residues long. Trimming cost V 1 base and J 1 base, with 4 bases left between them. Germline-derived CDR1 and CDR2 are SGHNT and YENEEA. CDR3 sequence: CASSLAPNTEAFF. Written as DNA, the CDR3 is TGTGCCAGCAGCTTAGCCCCGAACACTGAAGCTTTCTTT.

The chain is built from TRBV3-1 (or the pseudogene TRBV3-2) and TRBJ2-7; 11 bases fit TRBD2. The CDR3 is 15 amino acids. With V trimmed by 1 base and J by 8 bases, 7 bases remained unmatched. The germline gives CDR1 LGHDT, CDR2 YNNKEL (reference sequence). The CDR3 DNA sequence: TGTGCCAGCAGCCAAGTTTCTAGCGGGAGGCGCAAGCAGTACTTC. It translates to CASSQVSSGRRKQYF.

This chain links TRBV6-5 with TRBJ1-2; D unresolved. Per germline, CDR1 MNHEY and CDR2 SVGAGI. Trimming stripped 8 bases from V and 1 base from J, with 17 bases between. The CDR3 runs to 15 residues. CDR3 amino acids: CASSPRRPNNYGYTF. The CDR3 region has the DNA TGTGCCAGCTCCCCCCGGCGGCCGAATAACTATGGCTACACCTTC.

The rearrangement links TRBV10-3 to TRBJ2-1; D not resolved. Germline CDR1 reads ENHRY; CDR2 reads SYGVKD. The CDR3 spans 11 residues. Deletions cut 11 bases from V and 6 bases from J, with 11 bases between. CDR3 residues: CAVSSTNEQFF. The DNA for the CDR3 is TGTGCCGTCTCCTCTACCAATGAGCAGTTCTTC.

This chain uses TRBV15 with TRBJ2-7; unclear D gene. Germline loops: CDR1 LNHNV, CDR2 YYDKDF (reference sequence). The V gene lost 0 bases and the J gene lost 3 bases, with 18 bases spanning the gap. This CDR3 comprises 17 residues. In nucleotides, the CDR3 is TGTGCCACCAGCAGAGATAGATATTTTGTGACGGACTACGAGCAGTACTTC. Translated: CATSRDRYFVTDYEQYF.

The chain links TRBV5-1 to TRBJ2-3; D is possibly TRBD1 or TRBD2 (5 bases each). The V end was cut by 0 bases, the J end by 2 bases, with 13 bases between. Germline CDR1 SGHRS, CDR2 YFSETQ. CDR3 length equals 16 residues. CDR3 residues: CASSLGRARDTDTQYF. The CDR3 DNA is TGCGCCAGCAGCTTGGGCAGGGCGAGGGACACAGATACGCAGTATTTT.

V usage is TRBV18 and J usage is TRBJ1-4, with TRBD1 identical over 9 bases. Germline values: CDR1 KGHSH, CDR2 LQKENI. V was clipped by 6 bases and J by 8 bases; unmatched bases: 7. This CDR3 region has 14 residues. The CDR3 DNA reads TGTGCCAGCTCGGCGGGGACAGGGATCGAAAAACTGTTTTTT. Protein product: CASSAGTGIEKLFF.

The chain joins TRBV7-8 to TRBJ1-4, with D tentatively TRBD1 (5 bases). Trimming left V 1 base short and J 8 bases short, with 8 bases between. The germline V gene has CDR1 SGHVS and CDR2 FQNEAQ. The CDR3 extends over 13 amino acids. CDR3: CASSLVGREKLFF. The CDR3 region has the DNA TGTGCCAGCAGCTTAGTGGGGCGGGAAAAACTGTTTTTT.

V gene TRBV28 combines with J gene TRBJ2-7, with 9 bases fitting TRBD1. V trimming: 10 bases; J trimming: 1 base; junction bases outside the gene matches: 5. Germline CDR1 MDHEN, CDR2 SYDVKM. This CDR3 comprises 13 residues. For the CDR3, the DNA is TGTGCCACCGGACAGGGGCCGTCCTACGAGCAGTACTTC. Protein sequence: CATGQGPSYEQYF.

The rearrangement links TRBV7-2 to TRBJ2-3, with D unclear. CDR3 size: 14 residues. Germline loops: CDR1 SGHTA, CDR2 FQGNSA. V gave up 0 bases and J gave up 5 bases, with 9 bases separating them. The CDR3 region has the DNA TGTGCCAGCAGCTTAGCGCCGACTGGAGATACGCAGTATTTT. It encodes CASSLAPTGDTQYF.

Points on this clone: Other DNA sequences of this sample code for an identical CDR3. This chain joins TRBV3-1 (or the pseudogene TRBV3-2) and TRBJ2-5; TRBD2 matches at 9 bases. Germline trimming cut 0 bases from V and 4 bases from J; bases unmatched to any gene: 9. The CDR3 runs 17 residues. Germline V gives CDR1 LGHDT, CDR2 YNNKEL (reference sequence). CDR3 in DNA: TGTGCCAGCAGCCAAGACCCCCGGGGAGCGGGGGGAGAGACCCAGTACTTC. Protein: CASSQDPRGAGGETQYF.

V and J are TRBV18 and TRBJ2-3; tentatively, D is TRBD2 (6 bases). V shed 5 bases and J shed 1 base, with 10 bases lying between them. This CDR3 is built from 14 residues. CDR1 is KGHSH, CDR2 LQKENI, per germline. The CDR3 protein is CASSAGPRTDTQYF. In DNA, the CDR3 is TGTGCCAGCTCAGCGGGACCCCGCACAGATACGCAGTATTTT. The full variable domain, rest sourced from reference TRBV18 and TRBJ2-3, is NAGVMQNPRHLVRRRGQEARLRCSPMKGHSHVYWYRQLPEEGLKFMVYLQKENIIDESGMPKERFSAEFPKEGPSILRIQQVVRGDSAAYFCASSAGPRTDTQYFGPGTRLTVL.

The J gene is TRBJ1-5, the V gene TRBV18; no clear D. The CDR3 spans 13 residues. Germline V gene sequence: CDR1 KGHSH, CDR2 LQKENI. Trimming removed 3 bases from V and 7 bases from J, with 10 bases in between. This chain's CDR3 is CASSPLSGQPQHF. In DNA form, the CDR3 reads TGTGCCAGCTCACCCCTTTCAGGACAGCCCCAGCATTTT.